This T cell receptor beta chain derives from a study of T-cell reconstitution after alpha-beta-depleted transplantation in children. Researchers prepared the TCRbeta library using unique molecular identifiers, the study reports. TCRdb used MiXCR to reprocess the PCR reads, holding one entry per CDR3 protein. In the table there are more than 450,000 distinct CDR3 sequences, around 20% of which are singletons. The receptor was isolated from a human donor who donated a stem cell graft to a child with acute lymphoblastic leukemia. Sequencing was performed on PBMCs from the stem cell graft donor, taken from the stem cell graft.

Written as DNA, the CDR3 is TGTGCCAGCAGGCTGGACCGTAACCCGAATGAGCAGTTCTTC. It encodes CASRLDRNPNEQFF. The chain has TRBV5-5 and TRBJ2-1; D remains ambiguous. Trimming took 5 bases from V and 7 from J, leaving 16 bases between them. The CDR3 length is 14 residues. Germline V CDR1 and CDR2: SGHKS, YYEKEE (reference sequence).